This is a list of T cell receptor beta chains from one sample in a study of early T cells in non-severe SARS-CoV-2 infection. From the 5' RACE reads, TCRdb called clonotypes with MiXCR, one entry per CDR3 protein. The sample consists of around 70,000 distinct CDR3 sequences, 10% of them appearing once. Sequencing used whole blood, obtained at baseline. Receptor source: an adult who was a healthcare worker with PCR-confirmed SARS-CoV-2 infection or an uninfected control (not recorded which). Both conserved end residues are part of each CDR3. The D gene is left open where the match is weak. Size tells how often a clone was seen (once, few, many) or the class of an expanded clone, and some rows leave it out.

J gene | V gene | clone size | D gene | CDR3 protein | CDR3 DNA
TRBJ1-4 | TRBV9 | few | - | CASSTFGGGEKLFF | TGTGCCAGCAGCACCTTCGGTGGAGGTGAAAAACTGTTTTTT
TRBJ1-1 | TRBV7-2 | many | - | CASTLRGATNTEAFF | TGTGCCAGCACCCTTCGGGGGGCAACGAACACTGAAGCTTTCTTT
TRBJ1-2 | TRBV27 | many | TRBD1 | CASSSRQGQYYGYTF | TGTGCCAGCAGTTCCCGACAGGGACAGTACTATGGCTACACCTTC
TRBJ2-6 | TRBV10-3 | - | - | CAIQVAGANVLTF | TGTGCCATACAGGTTGCTGGGGCCAACGTCCTGACTTTC
TRBJ1-1 | TRBV6-2/TRBV6-3 | - | - | CASSIRGHTEAFF | TGTGCCAGCAGTATCAGGGGCCACACTGAAGCTTTCTTT
TRBJ1-5 | TRBV20-1 | few | - | CSATPNQGPYQPQHF | TGCAGTGCTACCCCTAACCAAGGCCCCTATCAGCCCCAGCATTTT
TRBJ1-4 | TRBV14 | - | - | CASSVASVNEKLFF | TGTGCCAGCAGCGTCGCCAGTGTTAATGAAAAACTGTTTTTT
TRBJ2-2 | TRBV20-1 | few | TRBD1 | CSAPRTGSNTGELFF | TGCAGTGCTCCCCGGACAGGATCGAACACCGGGGAGCTGTTTTTT
TRBJ2-7 | TRBV24-1 | many | - | CATSDEAAQYF | TGTGCCACCAGTGACGAAGCTGCGCAGTACTTC
TRBJ2-1 | TRBV20-1 | many | - | CSARQSYRVREQFF | TGCAGTGCTAGGCAATCATACAGGGTCAGGGAGCAGTTCTTC
TRBJ1-2 | TRBV29-1 | many | - | CSDQVGYGYTF | TGCAGCGACCAGGTTGGCTATGGCTACACCTTC
TRBJ2-5 | TRBV19 | many | - | CASSNRGGQETQYF | TGTGCCAGTAGTAACCGGGGTGGCCAAGAGACCCAGTACTTC
TRBJ1-5 | TRBV20-1 | few | - | CSARGGSPAQPQHF | TGCAGTGCTAGAGGAGGGAGCCCCGCTCAGCCCCAGCATTTT
TRBJ1-6 | TRBV6-5 | few | TRBD1 | CASSQDRQSSYNSPLHF | TGTGCCAGCAGTCAGGACAGGCAGAGCTCCTATAATTCACCCCTCCACTTT
TRBJ1-2 | TRBV5-1 | few | TRBD1 | CASSKGQGRYGYTF | TGCGCCAGCAGCAAAGGACAGGGCCGCTATGGCTACACCTTC
TRBJ2-1 | TRBV27 | few | - | CASSVLTSNEQFF | TGTGCCAGCAGTGTCCTGACTAGCAATGAGCAGTTCTTC
TRBJ1-2 | TRBV10-3 | many | - | CAISEPRSDRNYLNYGYTF | TGTGCCATCAGTGAGCCCCGGTCAGATAGAAACTACCTTAACTATGGCTACACCTTC
TRBJ2-7 | TRBV10-2 | - | - | CASSVGYEQYF | TGCGCCAGCAGTGTGGGCTACGAGCAGTACTTC
TRBJ2-7 | TRBV7-9 | few | - | CASSPHGGEQYF | TGTGCCAGCAGTCCGCACGGGGGCGAGCAGTACTTC
TRBJ2-5 | TRBV7-2 | many | TRBD1 | CASSQDRDHQETQYF | TGTGCCAGCAGCCAAGACAGGGACCACCAAGAGACCCAGTACTTC
TRBJ2-5 | TRBV7-3 | many | - | CASSLTERGTQYF | TGTGCCAGCAGCTTAACGGAAAGAGGGACCCAGTACTTC
TRBJ2-1 | TRBV12-3/TRBV12-4 | many | - | CASSSSPGQGAYNEQFF | -
TRBJ1-4 | TRBV7-8 | few | - | CASSTTVATNEKLFF | TGTGCCAGCAGCACCACAGTTGCAACTAATGAAAAACTGTTTTTT
TRBJ2-1 | TRBV6-5 | many | TRBD2 | CASSSAAGGPYEQFF | TGTGCCAGCAGTTCGGCAGCGGGAGGGCCTTATGAGCAGTTCTTC
TRBJ2-5 | TRBV18 | - | - | CASSEQRAAQETQYF | TGTGCCAGCTCAGAACAACGGGCGGCCCAAGAGACCCAGTACTTC
TRBJ2-7 | TRBV7-8 | - | - | CASSSSWGGEQYF | TGTGCCAGCAGCTCATCTTGGGGCGGCGAGCAGTACTTC
TRBJ2-5 | TRBV7-6 | few | - | CASSLGAWPKLQETQYF | TGTGCCAGCAGCTTGGGAGCCTGGCCGAAGCTCCAAGAGACCCAGTACTTC
TRBJ2-5 | TRBV7-2 | - | - | CASSLRLATQETQYF | TGTGCCAGCAGCTTAAGGCTAGCGACGCAAGAGACCCAGTACTTC
TRBJ2-2 | TRBV5-1 | - | TRBD1 | CASSLAAGGAGELFF | TGCGCCAGCAGCTTGGCCGCAGGGGGTGCCGGGGAGCTGTTTTTT
TRBJ2-7 | TRBV18 | many | - | CASSPPWGSSYEQYF | TGTGCCAGCTCACCACCATGGGGTAGCTCCTACGAGCAGTACTTC
TRBJ2-5 | TRBV5-4 | many | - | CASSQQETQYF | TGTGCCAGCAGCCAACAAGAGACCCAGTACTTC
TRBJ1-2 | TRBV30 | few | - | CAWRWWRNYGYTF | TGTGCCTGGAGATGGTGGAGAAACTATGGCTACACCTTC
TRBJ2-7 | TRBV6-2/TRBV6-3 | - | TRBD2 | CASRTRTSGGPYEQYF | TGTGCCAGCAGGACCCGGACTAGCGGGGGGCCCTACGAGCAGTACTTC
TRBJ1-2 | TRBV28 | few | - | CASSPPGQIYGYTF | TGTGCCAGCAGTCCACCGGGACAAATATATGGCTACACCTTC
TRBJ2-3 | TRBV14 | - | TRBD2 | CASSHFLAGTDTQYF | TGTGCCAGCAGCCACTTCCTAGCGGGCACAGATACGCAGTATTTT
TRBJ2-3 | TRBV30 | few | TRBD2 | CAWSVRSGGSMNF | TGTGCCTGGAGTGTACGGTCGGGGGGATCCATGAATTTT
TRBJ1-3 | TRBV13 | - | - | CASSYSTTSSGNTIYF | TGTGCCAGCAGCTACTCAACTACGTCATCTGGAAACACCATATATTTT
TRBJ2-1 | TRBV10-3 | many | TRBD2 | CAISPGLANYNEQFF | TGTGCCATCAGCCCGGGACTAGCGAACTACAATGAGCAGTTCTTC
TRBJ2-5 | TRBV11-1 | - | TRBD2 | CASSLAGLAGETQYF | TGTGCCAGCAGCTTAGCGGGACTAGCAGGAGAGACCCAGTACTTC
TRBJ1-1 | TRBV20-1 | - | - | CSAHPPGLTEAFF | TGCAGTGCTCACCCCCCAGGGCTCACTGAAGCTTTCTTT